Below, 12 T cell receptor beta chains from the same sample are listed, as sequenced in a study of graft-versus-host responses after intestinal transplantation. For these TCRs, the target antigens are not known. Generated by immunoSEQ multiplex PCR, the TCRdb table keeps only in-frame clones and is missing some. Among around 100,000 clones listed, roughly nine tenths were seen once. This specimen was unstimulated CD4+ T cells sorted from spleen or lymph node cells, taken before intestinal transplant. These receptors all stem from a human donor who received an intestinal transplant.

This chain links TRBV9 with TRBJ1-2; D remains ambiguous. The V and J ends lost 3 bases and 8 bases respectively, with 8 bases between them. CDR1 and CDR2 from the germline V gene are SGDLS and YYNGEE. The CDR3 extends over 11 amino acids. The CDR3: CASSADVGYTF. The CDR3 coding sequence is TGTGCCAGCAGCGCGGACGTGGGCTACACCTTC.

This rearrangement joins TRBV4-1 to TRBJ2-3, with a possible D match to TRBD1 (6 bases). Germline-derived CDR1 and CDR2 are MGHRA and YSYEKL. This CDR3 spans 14 amino acids. V lost 5 bases, J lost 0 bases, and 9 bases lay in between. The CDR3 DNA is TGCGCCAGCAGCAAAGGGGGTAGCACAGATACGCAGTATTTT. Translated, it gives CASSKGGSTDTQYF.

This chain uses TRBV6-6 with TRBJ1-2; D is undetermined. V shed 1 base and J shed 5 bases, with 5 bases lying between them. The CDR3 runs to 12 residues. CDR1 MNHNY and CDR2 SVGAGI come from the germline V gene (reference sequence). The CDR3 DNA follows: TGTGCCAGCAGTTACTTCGGATATGGCTACACCTTC. Its translation: CASSYFGYGYTF.

The chain is built from TRBV6-5 and TRBJ1-3; no definite D call. Trimming pared 6 bases from V and 0 bases from J, leaving 9 bases between. The CDR3 has 14 residues. Germline V gives CDR1 MNHEY, CDR2 SVGAGI. CDR3 in amino acids: CASSPDISGNTIYF. DNA of the CDR3: TGTGCCAGCAGCCCAGACATCTCTGGAAACACCATATATTTT.

The chain has TRBV19 and TRBJ2-3, with D possibly being TRBD1 (6 bases). The CDR3 runs 14 residues. The V end lost 8 bases, the J end lost 1 base, and 13 bases lay between the germline ends. Per the germline V gene, CDR1 is LNHDA and CDR2 is SQIVND (reference sequence). Written as DNA, the CDR3 is TGTGCCAGTGGGGGCGACAGACGCACAGATACGCAGTATTTT. Amino acids: CASGGDRRTDTQYF.

The rearrangement links TRBV6-6 to TRBJ1-6, with unresolved D. The CDR3 extends over 13 amino acids. V was cut by 10 bases and J by 13 bases, with 20 bases left in between. Germline-derived CDR1 and CDR2 are MNHNY and SVGAGI (reference sequence). The CDR3 loop reads CATTGKHGRPLHF. CDR3 sequence (DNA): TGTGCCACAACGGGGAAACACGGACGGCCCCTCCACTTT.

This clone showed up just once. The chain links TRBV10-3 to TRBJ2-2; TRBD1 aligns across 9 bases. This CDR3 comprises 15 residues. Germline V gene sequence: CDR1 ENHRY, CDR2 SYGVKD. Trimming took 2 bases from V and 6 from J; bases not matched to a gene: 4. The CDR3 loop is CAISEGDRAAGELFF. As DNA, the CDR3 is TGTGCCATCAGTGAGGGGGACAGGGCGGCCGGGGAGCTGTTTTTT.

The gene calls are TRBV7-9 and TRBJ1-1; TRBD1 is a possible D gene (5 bases). Germline V gene sequence: CDR1 SEHNR, CDR2 FQNEAQ (reference sequence). The CDR3 spans 13 residues. V lost 5 bases, J lost 1 base, and 8 bases lay in between. The CDR3 protein is CASSVTANTEAFF. CDR3 in DNA: TGTGCCAGCAGCGTGACAGCGAACACTGAAGCTTTCTTT.

The chain recombines TRBV7-6 with TRBJ2-3; D remains unclear. From germline, CDR1 is SGHVS and CDR2 FNYEAQ. V was shortened by 5 bases and J by 6 bases, with 15 bases between the two germline ends. The CDR3 is 14 residues long. CDR3 sequence: CASSRGPTADTQYF. The CDR3 coding sequence is TGTGCCAGCAGCCGAGGCCCCACGGCGGATACGCAGTATTTT.

The rearrangement joins TRBV4-2 to TRBJ2-1; no definite D call. The length of the CDR3 is 14 residues. Germline assignment: CDR1 LGHNA and CDR2 YNFKEQ. V shed 0 bases and J shed 9 bases, with 12 bases lying between them. CDR3 loop: CASSQDMDFGEQFF. The CDR3 DNA reads as TGTGCCAGCAGCCAAGATATGGATTTTGGTGAGCAGTTCTTC.

This clone was seen once. The chain uses TRBV5-1 and TRBJ2-7; no clear D gene. The CDR3 length is 12 residues. Germline lookup yields CDR1 SGHRS and CDR2 YFSETQ. The V and J ends lost 0 bases and 6 bases respectively, with 7 bases between them. CDR3 amino acids: CASSLAGTEQYF. CDR3 sequence (DNA): TGCGCCAGCAGCTTGGCAGGAACCGAGCAGTACTTC.

This rearrangement joins TRBV25-1 to TRBJ2-1, with TRBD1 matching over 8 bases. After removal of 6 bases from V and 0 bases from J, the junction contained 10 bases not matched to a gene. This CDR3 region has 17 residues. Germline V gives CDR1 MGHDK, CDR2 SYGVNS. CDR3 in amino acids: CASRGAGGFPSYNEQFF. In DNA form, the CDR3 reads TGTGCCAGCAGGGGAGCAGGGGGCTTCCCCTCCTACAATGAGCAGTTCTTC.